This T cell receptor beta chain was documented in a study of blood T cell repertoires in COVID-19. V was clipped by 2 bases and J by 5 bases, with 16 bases between them. Germline V gene data show CDR1 as SGHRS and CDR2 as YFSETQ. The CDR3 is 15 residues long. Assay used: immunoSEQ multiplex PCR; TCRdb lists only in-frame clones, some missing. Here the sample spans 130,000 to 150,000 clones, 75% to 85% being singletons. This chain connects TRBV5-1 to TRBJ1-1; tentatively, D is TRBD1 (5 bases). The TCR was taken from a human donor with acute or convalescent COVID-19. The donor label of this sample is uncertain. Sequences were obtained from peripheral blood. CDR3 region: CASSFSGPSSTEAFF. The CDR3 DNA reads as TGCGCCAGCAGCTTCTCAGGGCCGTCATCGACTGAAGCTTTCTTT.